This entry is about one T cell receptor beta chain. CDR3 size: 16 residues. Germline loops: CDR1 SQVTM, CDR2 ANQGSEA. V gave up 4 bases and J gave up 0 bases, with 18 bases separating them. This record comes from a study of CD8+CD57+ T cells in acquired aplastic anemia. According to the study, genomic DNA was the template for TCR beta VDJ and CDR3 profiling. TCRdb processed the reads anew with MiXCR; each CDR3 protein has one entry. The sample has about 180,000 distinct CDR3 sequences; roughly 65% are singletons. An expansion of CD8+CD57+ cells by flow cytometry had been shown in patients chosen for sequencing.

The chain carries TRBV29-1 and TRBJ1-2; D not certain. The TCR originated in a human donor with aplastic anemia. Sequencing was performed on sorted CD4+, CD8+, or CD8+CD57+ T cells (not recorded which) from PBMCs. The CDR3 DNA is TGCAGCGTTGCAGGTCCGTACTCTTCGACTAACTATGGCTACACCTTC. It yields the protein CSVAGPYSSTNYGYTF.